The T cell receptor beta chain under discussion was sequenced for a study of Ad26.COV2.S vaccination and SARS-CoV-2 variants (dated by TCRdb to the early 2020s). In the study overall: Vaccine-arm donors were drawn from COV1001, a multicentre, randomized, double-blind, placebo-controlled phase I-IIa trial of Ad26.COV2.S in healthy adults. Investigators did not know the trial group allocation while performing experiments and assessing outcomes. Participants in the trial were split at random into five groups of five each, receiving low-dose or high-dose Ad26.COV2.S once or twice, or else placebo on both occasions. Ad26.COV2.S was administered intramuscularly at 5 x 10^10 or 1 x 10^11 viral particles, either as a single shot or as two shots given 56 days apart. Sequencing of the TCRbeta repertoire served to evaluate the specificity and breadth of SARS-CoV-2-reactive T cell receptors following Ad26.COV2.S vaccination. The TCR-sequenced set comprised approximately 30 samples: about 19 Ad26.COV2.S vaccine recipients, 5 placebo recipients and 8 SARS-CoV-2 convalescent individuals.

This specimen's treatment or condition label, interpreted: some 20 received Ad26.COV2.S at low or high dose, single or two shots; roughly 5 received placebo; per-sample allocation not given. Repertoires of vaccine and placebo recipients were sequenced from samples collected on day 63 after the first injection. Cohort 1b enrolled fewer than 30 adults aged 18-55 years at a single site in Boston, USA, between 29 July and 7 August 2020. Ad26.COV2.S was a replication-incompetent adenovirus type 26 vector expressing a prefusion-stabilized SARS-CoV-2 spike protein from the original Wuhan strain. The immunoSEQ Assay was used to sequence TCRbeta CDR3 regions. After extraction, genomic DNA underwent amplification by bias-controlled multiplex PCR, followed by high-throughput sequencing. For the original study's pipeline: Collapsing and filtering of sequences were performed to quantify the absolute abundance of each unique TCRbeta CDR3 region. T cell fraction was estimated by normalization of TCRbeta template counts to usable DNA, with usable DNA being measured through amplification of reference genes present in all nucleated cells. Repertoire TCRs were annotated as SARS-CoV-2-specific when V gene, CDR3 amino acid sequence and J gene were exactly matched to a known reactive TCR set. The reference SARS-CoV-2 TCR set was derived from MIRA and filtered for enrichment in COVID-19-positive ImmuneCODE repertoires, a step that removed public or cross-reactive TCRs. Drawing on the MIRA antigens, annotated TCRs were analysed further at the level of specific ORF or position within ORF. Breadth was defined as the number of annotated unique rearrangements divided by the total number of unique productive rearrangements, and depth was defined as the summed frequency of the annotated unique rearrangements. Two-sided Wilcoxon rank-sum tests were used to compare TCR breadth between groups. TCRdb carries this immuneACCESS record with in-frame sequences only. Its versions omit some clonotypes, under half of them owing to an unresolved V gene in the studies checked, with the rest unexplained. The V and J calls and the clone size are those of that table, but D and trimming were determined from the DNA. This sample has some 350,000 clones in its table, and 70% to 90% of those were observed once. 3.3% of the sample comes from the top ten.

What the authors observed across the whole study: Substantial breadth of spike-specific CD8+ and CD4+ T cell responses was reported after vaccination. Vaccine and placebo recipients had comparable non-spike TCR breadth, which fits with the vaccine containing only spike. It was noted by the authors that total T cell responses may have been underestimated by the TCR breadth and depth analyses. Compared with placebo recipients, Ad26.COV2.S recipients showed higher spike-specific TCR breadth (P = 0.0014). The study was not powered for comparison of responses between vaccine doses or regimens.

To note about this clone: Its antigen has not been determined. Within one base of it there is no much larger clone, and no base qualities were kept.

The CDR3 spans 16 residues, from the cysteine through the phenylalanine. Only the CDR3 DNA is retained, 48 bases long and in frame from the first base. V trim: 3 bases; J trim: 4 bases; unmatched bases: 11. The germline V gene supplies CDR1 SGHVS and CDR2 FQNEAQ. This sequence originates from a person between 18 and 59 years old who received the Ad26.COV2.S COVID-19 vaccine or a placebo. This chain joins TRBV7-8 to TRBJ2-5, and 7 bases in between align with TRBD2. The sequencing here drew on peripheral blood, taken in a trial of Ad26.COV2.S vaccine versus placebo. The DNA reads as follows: TGTGCCAGCAGCTTTGTAGGGAGGGCCGTGGGAGAGACCCAGTACTTC. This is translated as CASSFVGRAVGETQYF. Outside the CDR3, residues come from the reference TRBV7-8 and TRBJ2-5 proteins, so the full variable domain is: GAGVSQSPRYKVAKRGQDVALRCDPISGHVSLFWYQQALGQGPEFLTYFQNEAQLDKSGLPSDRFFAERPEGSVSTLKIQRTQQEDSAVYLCASSFVGRAVGETQYFGPGTRLLVL.